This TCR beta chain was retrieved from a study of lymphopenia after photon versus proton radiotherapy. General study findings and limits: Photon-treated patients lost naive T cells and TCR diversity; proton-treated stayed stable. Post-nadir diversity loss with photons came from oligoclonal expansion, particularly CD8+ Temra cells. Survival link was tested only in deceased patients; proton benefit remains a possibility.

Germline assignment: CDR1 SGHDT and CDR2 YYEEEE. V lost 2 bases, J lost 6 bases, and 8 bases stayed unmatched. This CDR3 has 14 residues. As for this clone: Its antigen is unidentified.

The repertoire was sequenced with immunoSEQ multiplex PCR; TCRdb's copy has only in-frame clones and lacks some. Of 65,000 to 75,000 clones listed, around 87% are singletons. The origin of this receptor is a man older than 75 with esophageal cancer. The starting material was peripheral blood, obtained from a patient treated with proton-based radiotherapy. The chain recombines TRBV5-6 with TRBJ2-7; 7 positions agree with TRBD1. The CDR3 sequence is CASSFPGTAVEQYF. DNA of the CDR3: TGTGCCAGCAGCTTCCCCGGGACAGCCGTCGAGCAGTACTTC. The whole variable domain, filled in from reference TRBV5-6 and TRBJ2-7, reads DAGVTQSPTHLIKTRGQQVTLRCSPKSGHDTVSWYQQALGQGPQFIFQYYEEEERQRGNFPDRFSGHQFPNYSSELNVNALLLGDSALYLCASSFPGTAVEQYFGPGTRLTVT.